This T cell receptor (delta chain) was identified in a study of gamma-delta chains in newborns, infants, children. Looking at the study overall: Innate gammadelta T cells reportedly expand polyclonally right after birth, driven by microbial exposure, per the title.

TCRdb redid the clone calls on the reads with CATT. Of around 3,100 delta-chain clones listed, around 50% were seen once; the top ten hold roughly 16%. Germline V gives CDR1 GEAIGNYY, CDR2 EKD. There are 16 residues in the CDR3. V dropped 3 bases and J dropped 0 bases, with 8 bases sitting between them. The sample was blood. This TCR was recovered from a child who received the measles vaccine. The J gene is TRDJ3, the V gene TRDV2; D is possibly TRDD3 (6 bases). The CDR3 sequence: CACDVLGSWDTRQMFF. The CDR3, as DNA: TGTGCCTGTGACGTACTGGGCTCCTGGGACACCCGACAGATGTTTTTC.